This T cell receptor (beta chain) stems from a study of shared clonotypes between healthy human individuals. Germline V gives CDR1 SGHAT, CDR2 FQNNGV. Deletions cut 0 bases from V and 2 bases from J, with 10 bases between. The CDR3 sequence is 15 residues long. The assay was run at deep level. Generated by immunoSEQ multiplex PCR, the TCRdb table keeps only in-frame clones and is missing some. This sample has about 820,000 clones, with 90% to 95% found just once. Naive CD8 cells lacked CD45RO, underwent positive selection for CCR7 and left out terminally differentiated effector memory CD45RA+ cells. The sample taken for sequencing was naive CD8+ T cells sorted from blood. The genes are TRBV11-2 and TRBJ1-2; D remains ambiguous. This TCR was sampled from a man aged 25 to 40 in good health. CDR3 in DNA: TGTGCCAGCAGCTTAGATCTGACGGGGAACTATGGCTACACCTTC. Protein: CASSLDLTGNYGYTF.